This T cell receptor beta chain was sequenced in a study of relationships among human T cell subsets. Regarding this clonotype: The antigen remains unidentified.

After negative selection with anti-CD4 multisort beads, CD8+ T cells were positively selected with anti-CD8 beads. Subset-specific monoclonal antibody beads were used to isolate T cell subsets. Losses at the gene ends were 0 bases for V and 6 bases for J; bases not matched to a gene: 5. This CDR3 is 15 amino acids long. Germline values: CDR1 MNHEY, CDR2 SVGAGI. Overall study findings and caveats: Clones with over 100 reads held over 60% of CD8+ cytotoxic sequences. Substantial CDR3 sharing among Th1, Th2 and regulatory cells suggested stochastic fate choice.

From mRNA, alpha and beta CDR3 regions were amplified using semiquantitative ARM-PCR. In ARM-PCR, communal superprimers followed tagged nested gene-specific primers for exponential amplification. MiXCR was run by TCRdb on the multiplex PCR reads, yielding one entry per CDR3 protein. The sample lists nearly 5,500 distinct CDR3 sequences, around two thirds seen once, with 57% in the top ten. Sequences were obtained from CD8+ T cells sorted from blood. The chain links TRBV6-5 to TRBJ2-7; 10 bases fit TRBD1. The receptor's source is a man aged 35-49 years in good health. This CDR3 is CASSYSRDRGPEQYF. The CDR3 DNA reads as TGTGCCAGCAGTTACTCGAGGGACAGGGGCCCCGAGCAGTACTTC.